The 30 T cell receptor beta chains presented below share a single source sample, sequenced in a study of regulatory T cells in long-lasting Graves disease listed by TCRdb under 2021. The method was multiplex PCR. For sequencing, an Illumina HiSeq 4000 was employed. To build TCR beta libraries, CDR3 regions were amplified by Arm-PCR using iRepertoire HTBI primers. TCRdb's own reprocessing of the public reads used fastp at Q25 and MiXCR and kept productive beta chains. Each entry merges the rows of one CDR3 protein and shows their most common DNA and genes. For this sample the table gives roughly 520,000 distinct CDR3 sequences, of which around 12% were detected only once. Roughly 8.2% of the sample is taken by the ten largest. In the paper's terms, the time point label means: newly diagnosed GD, antithyroid drugs for less than 3 months. For both TCR sequencing and RNA sequencing, RNA was extracted from PBMCs using TRIzol.

These data were also filed under a second study, of T cells in Graves' hyperthyroidism and ophthalmopathy.

Material: peripheral blood mononuclear cells (PBMCs), obtained at new diagnosis, from a patient treated with antithyroid drugs. The receptors were sampled from a woman aged 25 to 45 with Graves disease. Donor details come from another sample of the same person, matched by shared clones.

This clonotype showed up just a few times. A much larger clone differs by one base, so this may be a read error. The gene calls are TRBV2 and TRBJ1-5; D ambiguous. The CDR3 contains 15 residues. Germline values: CDR1 SNHLY, CDR2 FYNNEI. The CDR3 loop reads CTSSLGWGSNQPQHF. CDR3 coding DNA: TGTACCAGCAGCTTAGGCTGGGGAAGCAATCAGCCCCAGCATTTT.

With respect to this clonotype: Since a much larger clone is just one base distant, this may be a read error. CDR3 nucleotide sequence: TGCGCCCGTTCAGCGGGAGGGTACACAGATACGCAGTATTTT. It codes for CARSAGGYTDTQYF. The V call is TRBV5-1, the J call TRBJ2-3; 10 bases match TRBD2. Germline CDR1 and CDR2: SGHRS and YFSETQ. The V and J ends lost 10 bases and 2 bases, in that order; junction bases with no gene match: 7. This CDR3 contains 14 residues.

This clonotype was observed many times. The junction differs from germline at one of its ends, possibly a read error. The J gene is TRBJ2-1, the V gene TRBV5-1; 8 bases line up with TRBD2. The CDR3 has 14 residues. Germline assignment: CDR1 SGHRS and CDR2 YFSETQ. For the CDR3, the DNA is TGTGCCAGCAGCCGGGGGGGGACCTACAATGAGCAGTTCTTC. Its translation is CASSRGGTYNEQFF.

This clonotype was picked up many times. This chain uses TRBV10-3 with TRBJ1-2; TRBD1 agrees at 10 bases. V shed 1 base, J shed 8 bases, and the junction held 7 bases outside the gene matches. This CDR3 region has 15 residues. CDR1 ENHRY and CDR2 SYGVKD come from the germline V gene. CDR3 sequence reads: CAISEFGTGDNGYTF. The DNA for the CDR3 is TGTGCCATCAGTGAGTTCGGGACAGGGGACAACGGCTACACCTTC.

The table lists this clonotype with many counts. The V gene is TRBV2, the J gene TRBJ2-1; TRBD2 matches 11 bases. The CDR3 is made up of 15 amino acids. The germline V gene has CDR1 SNHLY and CDR2 FYNNEI. With 3 bases clipped from V and 8 bases from J, the junction kept 6 bases outside the gene matches. The CDR3 reads CASSEYSGRAHEQFF. The CDR3, as DNA: TGTGCCAGCAGTGAGTATAGCGGGAGGGCCCATGAGCAGTTCTTC.

A few counts support this clonotype. This may arise from a read error, as a much more abundant clone is one base away. V usage is TRBV28 and J usage is TRBJ2-5, with 13 bases aligning to TRBD2. This CDR3 has 19 amino acids. CDR1 is MDHEN and CDR2 is SYDVKM in the germline V gene. The CDR3: CASSFWAGTSGTGRETQCF. In nucleotides, the CDR3 is TGTGCCAGCAGCTTTTGGGCCGGGACTAGCGGGACAGGACGTGAGACCCAGTGCTTC. The complete variable domain, with remaining parts taken from reference TRBV28 and TRBJ2-5, reads DVKVTQSSRYLVKRTGEKVFLECVQDMDHENMFWYRQDPGLGLRLIYFSYDVKMKEKGDIPEGYSVSREKKERFSLILESASTNQTSMYLCASSFWAGTSGTGRETQCFGPGTRLLVL.

This clonotype came up many times. The chain combines TRBV28 with TRBJ1-5, with 7 bases identical to TRBD1. Looked up from germline, CDR1 is MDHEN and CDR2 is SYDVKM. V was clipped by 3 bases and J by 5 bases; unmatched bases: 4. The CDR3 is made up of 14 amino acids. The CDR3 DNA is TGTGCCAGCAGTTTGAGGGGGCGCGATCAGCCCCAGCATTTT. It is translated as CASSLRGRDQPQHF.

This clonotype occurred a few times. This chain links TRBV19 with TRBJ2-2, with 8 bases fitting TRBD2. Germline lookup yields CDR1 LNHDA and CDR2 SQIVND (reference sequence). CDR3 length: 16 residues. The V gene end was trimmed by 3 bases and the J gene end by 1 base; junction bases not matched to a gene: 4. The CDR3 region is CASSIRTSRNTGELFF. The CDR3 nucleotides read TGTGCCAGTAGTATTAGGACTAGCCGGAACACCGGGGAGCTGTTTTTT.

The chain links TRBV7-9 to TRBJ1-4, with D perhaps matching TRBD1 (5 bases). This CDR3 contains 14 residues. The germline V gene has CDR1 SEHNR and CDR2 FQNEAQ (reference sequence). Trimming pared 6 bases from V and 7 bases from J, leaving 15 bases between. This chain's CDR3 is CASRLEGVSEKLFF. CDR3 nucleotides: TGTGCCAGCAGACTGGAAGGGGTTAGTGAAAAACTGTTTTTT.

This clonotype was seen repeatedly, ten times or more. The CDR3 loop reads CASSLKSVGDGELFF. CDR3 in DNA: TGTGCCAGCAGTTTAAAGTCGGTCGGAGACGGGGAGCTGTTTTTT. The genes are TRBV12-3 or TRBV12-4 and TRBJ2-2, with D unclear. The CDR3 has 15 amino acids. Deletions cut 2 bases from V and 7 bases from J, with 14 bases between.

This clonotype was seen more than once but under ten times. This chain links TRBV18 with TRBJ1-2, with 10 positions matching TRBD1. The CDR3 covers 15 residues. The V and J ends lost 6 bases and 7 bases, in that order; junction bases with no gene match: 11. CDR1 and CDR2 (germline): KGHSH, LQKENI. The CDR3 here is CASSLPGQGLGGYTF. CDR3 DNA: TGTGCCAGCTCGCTACCGGGACAGGGGCTCGGTGGCTACACCTTC.

This clonotype was counted many times. The V and J genes are TRBV13 and TRBJ1-2; 7 nucleotides match TRBD1. Germline CDR1 and CDR2: PRHDT and FYEKMQ (reference sequence). With V trimmed by 5 bases and J by 6 bases, 18 bases remained unmatched. The CDR3 loop spans 17 amino acids. The CDR3 loop is CASSLWTGSSLVNGYTF. CDR3 in DNA: TGTGCCAGCAGCCTATGGACAGGTTCTTCTCTAGTCAATGGCTACACCTTC.

The CDR3 loop is CASTAIGTGGETPLHF. For the CDR3, the DNA is TGTGCCAGCACCGCAATCGGGACAGGGGGCGAGACACCCCTCCACTTT. The chain combines TRBV27 with TRBJ1-6; TRBD1 aligns across 12 bases. J gave up 11 bases and V 7 bases, and 12 bases lay outside the gene matches. Germline V lookup: CDR1 MNHEY, CDR2 SMNVEV (reference sequence). The CDR3 length is 16 residues.

The table lists this clonotype with many counts. The chain uses TRBV29-1 and TRBJ1-5; possibly TRBD1 for D (5 bases). Trimming cost V 4 bases and J 0 bases, with 10 bases left between them. CDR3 size: 14 residues. Per the germline V gene, CDR1 is SQVTM and CDR2 is ANQGSEA. Here the CDR3 reads CSVAKGNSNQPQHF. CDR3 coding DNA: TGCAGCGTTGCTAAGGGGAATAGCAATCAGCCCCAGCATTTT.

The table lists this clonotype with many counts. This chain joins TRBV3-1 and TRBJ1-1, with D unresolved. Germline lookup yields CDR1 LGHDT and CDR2 YNNKEL (reference sequence). The CDR3 runs to 14 residues. Trimming removed 5 bases at V and 1 base at J, with 11 bases between. CDR3 in DNA: TGTGCCAGCAGCTGGCTCTGGGGGAACACTGAAGCTTTCTTT. Encoded protein: CASSWLWGNTEAFF.

This clonotype has a count of ten or more. The chain employs TRBV7-2 and TRBJ2-7, with TRBD2 matching over 12 bases. The junction had 7 bases not matched to a gene; V was cut back by 6 bases and J by 7 bases. The CDR3 totals 14 residues. Germline V gene sequence: CDR1 SGHTA, CDR2 FQGNSA. CDR3 in amino acids: CASSSQLAGGEQYF. In DNA form, the CDR3 reads TGTGCCAGCAGTTCCCAACTAGCGGGAGGTGAGCAGTACTTC.

This clonotype was counted many times. The chain uses TRBV27 and TRBJ2-1; D possibly matches TRBD1 or TRBD2 (5 bases each). V was pared by 5 bases and J by 2 bases, with 13 bases between. CDR1 and CDR2 from the germline V gene are MNHEY and SMNVEV (reference sequence). The CDR3 extends over 15 amino acids. Here the CDR3 DNA reads TGTGCCAGCAGTCTTCGGGGCCTCACCTACAATGAGCAGTTCTTC. Its translation is CASSLRGLTYNEQFF.

This clonotype was counted at least ten times. The chain employs TRBV18 and TRBJ2-2; D unclear. Trimming cost V 3 bases and J 4 bases, with 9 bases left between them. The germline gives CDR1 KGHSH, CDR2 LQKENI. This CDR3 region has 14 residues. CDR3: CASSPVRSTGELFF. CDR3 coding DNA: TGTGCCAGCTCACCCGTGAGATCCACCGGGGAGCTGTTTTTT.

There are many counts of this clonotype. The rearrangement links TRBV18 to TRBJ1-1, with TRBD1 as a possible D gene (5 bases). From germline, CDR1 is KGHSH and CDR2 LQKENI. V gave up 0 bases and J gave up 6 bases, with 14 bases separating them. CDR3 length: 15 amino acids. The chain's CDR3 is CASSPPSAGNSEAFF. The CDR3 coding sequence is TGTGCCAGCTCACCACCCAGCGCAGGGAATTCTGAAGCTTTCTTT. Full variable domain (missing parts from reference TRBV18 and TRBJ1-1): NAGVMQNPRHLVRRRGQEARLRCSPMKGHSHVYWYRQLPEEGLKFMVYLQKENIIDESGMPKERFSAEFPKEGPSILRIQQVVRGDSAAYFCASSPPSAGNSEAFFGQGTRLTVV.

In this sample, this clonotype turned up many times. The chain joins TRBV7-2 to TRBJ2-6; no reliable D call. Germline loops: CDR1 SGHTA, CDR2 FQGNSA. The CDR3 runs to 19 residues. V dropped 2 bases and J dropped 0 bases, with 17 bases sitting between them. The CDR3 is CASSLKGWNTDSGANVLTF. In nucleotides, the CDR3 is TGTGCCAGCAGCTTAAAAGGGTGGAACACCGACTCTGGGGCCAACGTCCTGACTTTC.

This clonotype was observed many times. In DNA, the CDR3 is TGTGCCAGCAGCCAGGGACGGCTTAATGAAAAACTGTTTTTT. This translates into CASSQGRLNEKLFF. This sequence joins TRBV7-8 and TRBJ1-4; tentative D call: TRBD1 (5 bases). Deletions cut 5 bases from V and 4 bases from J, with 11 bases between. Germline V gives CDR1 SGHVS, CDR2 FQNEAQ. The CDR3 length is 14 residues.

This clonotype was seen repeatedly, ten times or more. The V gene is TRBV19, the J gene TRBJ1-4; D may be TRBD1 (6 bases). Germline V gene data show CDR1 as LNHDA and CDR2 as SQIVND (reference sequence). The CDR3 runs 16 residues. Trimming shortened V by 4 bases and J by 4 bases, and 16 bases separated the two germline ends. The CDR3 DNA reads TGTGCCAGTAGTACCTTCTCCGGGACATATAATGAAAAACTGTTTTTT. As protein: CASSTFSGTYNEKLFF.

The chain employs TRBV4-1 and TRBJ1-4; perhaps TRBD1 as D (5 bases). Deletions cut 0 bases from V and 16 bases from J, with 15 bases between. CDR1 MGHRA and CDR2 YSYEKL come from the germline V gene. The CDR3 is 13 residues long. The chain's CDR3 is CASSQEKGTVRFF. The CDR3 region has the DNA TGCGCCAGCAGCCAAGAAAAAGGGACCGTGAGGTTTTTT.

This clonotype was detected many times. This chain joins TRBV30 and TRBJ1-2; TRBD1 might be the D (5 bases). This CDR3 region has 12 residues. Germline CDR1 and CDR2: GTSNPN and SVGIG (reference sequence). V dropped 2 bases and J dropped 2 bases, with 6 bases sitting between them. The CDR3 nucleotides are TGTGCCTGGAGTAGACAGAACTATGGCTACACCTTC. Its translation is CAWSRQNYGYTF.

About this clonotype: Given a much more abundant clone one base away, this may be a read error. The chain recombines TRBV5-1 with TRBJ2-1; 9 bases are a match to TRBD1. The CDR3 is 18 residues long. Per the germline V gene, CDR1 is SGHRS and CDR2 is YFSETQ. Unmatched junction bases numbered 17, after V lost 0 bases and J lost 10 bases. The CDR3: CASSLVSSLGQGSYEQFF. The CDR3 DNA reads TGCGCCAGCAGCTTGGTTTCGTCGTTGGGACAGGGCTCCTACGAGCAGTTCTTC.

This clonotype has at least ten counts. This chain uses TRBV11-2 with TRBJ2-1, with 14 nucleotides matching TRBD2. The germline CDR1 and CDR2 sequences are SGHAT and FQNNGV. V lost 4 bases and J lost 7; bases outside the gene matches: 12. This CDR3 contains 18 residues. The CDR3 reads CASSYGTAGLAGVNEQFF. CDR3 DNA: TGTGCCAGCAGCTATGGGACCGCGGGACTAGCGGGAGTGAATGAGCAGTTCTTC.

Many counts were recorded for this clonotype. DNA of the CDR3: TGTGCCAGCAGGCGGGTGGGGGTAGGGGGGCGCCTTTTCTATGGCTACACCTTC. It yields the protein CASRRVGVGGRLFYGYTF. This chain links TRBV27 with TRBJ1-2; a weak D match, TRBD1 (6 bases). CDR3 length: 18 amino acids. The V end was cut by 6 bases, the J end by 4 bases, with 27 bases between. Germline assignment: CDR1 MNHEY and CDR2 SMNVEV (reference sequence).

At least ten counts were recorded for this clonotype. V and J are TRBV5-1 and TRBJ2-5; D call uncertain. The CDR3 consists of 15 residues. Trimming cost V 4 bases and J 7 bases, with 20 bases left between them. The germline CDR1 and CDR2 sequences are SGHRS and YFSETQ. CDR3 nucleotides: TGCGCCAGCAGCCCTGGTGGTACCGGCGCGTGGACCCAGTACTTC. Protein: CASSPGGTGAWTQYF.

The chain joins TRBV5-6 to TRBJ1-6; the D is unclear. Trimming shortened V by 1 base and J by 6 bases, and 8 bases separated the two germline ends. Germline V gives CDR1 SGHDT, CDR2 YYEEEE. This CDR3 is built from 14 residues. The CDR3 region is CASSLRAVNSPLHF. The CDR3 DNA follows: TGTGCCAGCAGCTTGCGAGCTGTTAATTCACCCCTCCACTTT.

There are many counts of this clonotype. This chain connects TRBV28 to TRBJ2-1; D remains ambiguous. Germline V gene sequence: CDR1 MDHEN, CDR2 SYDVKM. The CDR3 contains 15 residues. Between the trimmed V and J ends, which lost 6 bases and 2 bases, there was a span of 14 bases. This CDR3 is CASRGSRTTYNEQFF. CDR3 sequence (DNA): TGTGCCAGCAGGGGGTCTAGAACTACCTACAATGAGCAGTTCTTC.